One and the same sample provided the 6 T cell receptor beta chains below, sequenced in a study of blood T cell repertoires in COVID-19. TCRdb keeps only in-frame clones here, not all; method: immunoSEQ multiplex PCR. The profile shows about 53,000 clones, about 88% of them singletons. The sample comprised peripheral blood. The origin of the receptors is a man between 60 and 75 years old with active COVID-19.

This sequence joins TRBV7-9 and TRBJ2-7, with 8 positions matching TRBD1. Germline V gives CDR1 SEHNR, CDR2 FQNEAQ (reference sequence). The CDR3 is 18 residues long. With 0 bases clipped from V and 1 base from J, the junction kept 11 bases outside the gene matches. CDR3 sequence reads: CASSLARSRQGQSYEQYF. CDR3 sequence (DNA): TGTGCCAGCAGCTTAGCTAGATCAAGACAGGGGCAATCCTACGAGCAGTACTTC. The entire variable domain, with the rest obtained from reference TRBV7-9 and TRBJ2-7, is as follows: DTGVSQNPRHKITKRGQNVTFRCDPISEHNRLYWYRQTLGQGPEFLTYFQNEAQLEKSRLLSDRFSAERPKGSFSTLEIQRTEQGDSAMYLCASSLARSRQGQSYEQYFGPGTRLTVT.

J is TRBJ2-3 and V is TRBV4-1; 9 bases fit TRBD2. Unmatched junction bases numbered 18, after V lost 4 bases and J lost 4 bases. Germline V gene sequence: CDR1 MGHRA, CDR2 YSYEKL. The CDR3 has 19 amino acids. The CDR3 is CASSRKYSGSRSHADTQYF. The CDR3 DNA reads TGCGCCAGCAGCCGGAAGTATAGCGGGAGTCGGAGCCACGCAGATACGCAGTATTTT.

J is TRBJ2-5 and V is TRBV5-4, with 8 bases matching TRBD1. Germline values: CDR1 SGHNT, CDR2 YYREEE (reference sequence). The CDR3 consists of 15 residues. Trimming at V came to 3 bases and at J to 3 bases, leaving 7 bases not matched to a gene. The CDR3 nucleotides read TGTGCCAGCAGCTCCAAAGACAGGGGTGAAGAGACCCAGTACTTC. Amino acids: CASSSKDRGEETQYF.

The chain employs TRBV6-2 or TRBV6-3 and TRBJ2-5; maybe TRBD1 (8 bases). Per germline, CDR1 MNHEY and CDR2 SVGEGT. The CDR3 runs to 14 residues. Deletions cut 6 bases from V and 1 base from J, with 12 bases between. CDR3 in DNA: TGTGCCAGCAGGTACAGGGGGGGCCAAGAGACCCAGTACTTC. Translated: CASRYRGGQETQYF.

CDR3 sequence (DNA): TGTGCCAGTAGGATGGCGGGGACAGTGAACACCGGGGAGCTGTTTTTT. Translated, it gives CASRMAGTVNTGELFF. The rearrangement uses TRBV19 and TRBJ2-2, with D maybe TRBD1 (7 bases). V was pared by 6 bases and J by 1 base, with 15 bases between. The germline V gene encodes CDR1 LNHDA and CDR2 SQIVND (reference sequence). There are 16 residues in the CDR3.

J is TRBJ2-3 and V is TRBV5-1; 15 bases are shared with TRBD2. CDR3 length equals 17 residues. The V and J ends lost 4 bases and 2 bases, in that order; junction bases with no gene match: 5. Germline V lookup: CDR1 SGHRS, CDR2 YFSETQ. Written as DNA, the CDR3 is TGCGCCAGCAGCCCGGGACTAGCGGGAGGAAACACAGATACGCAGTATTTT. This gives the protein CASSPGLAGGNTDTQYF.